The 26 T cell receptor beta chains reported below all come from one sample, sequenced in a study of blood T cell repertoires in COVID-19. The method was immunoSEQ multiplex PCR; TCRdb's version includes in-frame clones alone and lacks a portion of them. The data hold hundreds of thousands of clones, with about 91% observed a single time. The sequencing sample was made of peripheral blood. The receptor source for this set is a woman between 45 and 60 years old with COVID-19, enrolled during active disease.

The chain has TRBV2 and TRBJ2-1, with unresolved D. V shed 4 bases and J shed 5 bases, with 12 bases lying between them. CDR3 length: 14 amino acids. Germline V CDR1 and CDR2: SNHLY, FYNNEI. CDR3 sequence (DNA): TGTGCCAGCAGTGTAGCCCGCGGCAACAATGAGCAGTTCTTC. It specifies CASSVARGNNEQFF. Based on the CDR3 plus reference TRBV2 and TRBJ2-1, the full variable domain is EPEVTQTPSHQVTQMGQEVILRCVPISNHLYFYWYRQILGQKVEFLVSFYNNEISEKSEIFDDQFSVERPDGSNFTLKIRSTKLEDSAMYFCASSVARGNNEQFFGPGTRLTVL.

The chain uses TRBV12-3 or TRBV12-4 and TRBJ2-2; D is perhaps TRBD2 (6 bases). The length of the CDR3 is 13 residues. Trimming removed 7 bases from V and 5 bases from J, with 11 bases in between. CDR3 in DNA: TGTGCCAGCATAAAGGGAGGTACCGGGGAGCTGTTTTTT. Protein sequence: CASIKGGTGELFF.

The chain is built from TRBV6-1 and TRBJ1-2; D is perhaps TRBD1 (6 bases). This CDR3 has 14 residues. The V gene lost 2 bases and the J gene lost 1 base, with 8 bases spanning the gap. CDR1 and CDR2 (germline): MNHNS, SASEGT. The CDR3 spells CASSEQGFNYGYTF. For the CDR3, the DNA is TGTGCCAGCAGTGAACAGGGGTTTAACTATGGCTACACCTTC.

This clone has a single count. The rearrangement joins TRBV4-1 to TRBJ1-2, with TRBD1 matching over 8 bases. The CDR3 loop spans 12 amino acids. Per germline, CDR1 MGHRA and CDR2 YSYEKL. Trimming removed 5 bases from V and 6 bases from J; junction bases left unmatched: 2. The CDR3 loop reads CASSAQGDGYTF. The CDR3 DNA sequence: TGCGCCAGCAGCGCACAGGGGGATGGCTACACCTTC.

The gene calls are TRBV18 and TRBJ1-2, with 7 nucleotides matching TRBD1. Germline loops: CDR1 KGHSH, CDR2 LQKENI. With 3 bases clipped from V and 5 bases from J, the junction kept 6 bases outside the gene matches. This CDR3 is 14 amino acids long. This chain's CDR3 is CASSPSDRNYGYTF. The CDR3 nucleotides read TGTGCCAGCTCACCGTCGGACAGGAATTATGGCTACACCTTC. Drawing the rest from reference TRBV18 and TRBJ1-2, the complete variable domain is NAGVMQNPRHLVRRRGQEARLRCSPMKGHSHVYWYRQLPEEGLKFMVYLQKENIIDESGMPKERFSAEFPKEGPSILRIQQVVRGDSAAYFCASSPSDRNYGYTFGSGTRLTVV.

This clone was counted only a few times. The rearrangement joins TRBV18 to TRBJ1-1; 8 positions match TRBD1. The trim removed 7 bases at V and 7 bases at J, leaving 11 bases unmatched. The CDR3 is 14 residues long. Germline V gene sequence: CDR1 KGHSH, CDR2 LQKENI. CDR3 in amino acids: CASLQDRASGEAFF. Here the CDR3 DNA reads TGTGCCAGCTTACAGGACAGGGCGAGCGGTGAAGCTTTCTTT.

The rearrangement joins TRBV27 to TRBJ2-1, with TRBD1 matching over 7 bases. The CDR3 has 14 amino acids. Unmatched junction bases numbered 5, after V lost 6 bases and J lost 3 bases. CDR1 is MNHEY and CDR2 is SMNVEV in the germline V gene (reference sequence). CDR3 nucleotides: TGTGCCAGCAGCCCCGGGACAGTCTACAATGAGCAGTTCTTC. Protein product: CASSPGTVYNEQFF.

This clone was seen only a few times. The rearrangement uses TRBV27 and TRBJ2-6; D not certain. V lost 7 bases to trimming and J lost 0 bases, with 19 bases between them. Germline CDR1 MNHEY, CDR2 SMNVEV (reference sequence). The length of the CDR3 is 18 residues. The CDR3 region is CASTLRKAEYSGANVLTF. The CDR3 coding sequence is TGTGCCAGCACTCTTAGGAAGGCGGAATACTCTGGGGCCAACGTCCTGACTTTC.

This chain links TRBV30 with TRBJ2-7; 11 nucleotides agree with TRBD1. Per the germline V gene, CDR1 is GTSNPN and CDR2 is SVGIG (reference sequence). This CDR3 region has 13 residues. The V gene end was trimmed by 5 bases and the J gene end by 6 bases; junction bases not matched to a gene: 6. In DNA, the CDR3 is TGTGCCTGGGAAAAGGGACAGGGGGTCGAGCAGTACTTC. Translation: CAWEKGQGVEQYF. Supplemented by reference TRBV30 and TRBJ2-7, the full variable domain reads SQTIHQWPATLVQPVGSPLSLECTVEGTSNPNLYWYRQAAGRGLQLLFYSVGIGQISSEVPQNLSASRPQDRQFILSSKKLLLSDSGFYLCAWEKGQGVEQYFGPGTRLTVT.

V and J are TRBV7-9 and TRBJ1-1, with D hard to call. V was cut by 3 bases and J by 10 bases, with 21 bases left in between. CDR1 is SEHNR and CDR2 is FQNEAQ in the germline V gene (reference sequence). There are 15 residues in the CDR3. The CDR3 nucleotides are TGTGCCAGCAGCTTCTCAGGTCAGGCCGAGTCTGGAGCTTTCTTT. It is translated as CASSFSGQAESGAFF.

J is TRBJ2-3 and V is TRBV27, with TRBD2 as a possible D gene (6 bases). This CDR3 spans 15 amino acids. CDR1 and CDR2 (germline): MNHEY, SMNVEV (reference sequence). V gave up 5 bases and J gave up 4 bases, with 16 bases separating them. In DNA form, the CDR3 reads TGTGCCAGCAGTCTACCAGCCGGGGGTGCAGATACGCAGTATTTT. Protein sequence: CASSLPAGGADTQYF.

V gene TRBV2 combines with J gene TRBJ2-7; TRBD2 agrees at 7 bases. Germline loops: CDR1 SNHLY, CDR2 FYNNEI. CDR3 length: 15 amino acids. V shed 4 bases, J shed 2 bases, and the junction held 8 bases outside the gene matches. CDR3 nucleotides: TGTGCCAGCAGTGCCCTCTTGGGGGGGGCCTACGAGCAGTACTTC. Translated: CASSALLGGAYEQYF.

This chain uses TRBV15 with TRBJ1-1, with TRBD1 identical over 10 bases. Unmatched junction bases numbered 6, after V lost 3 bases and J lost 5 bases. CDR1 LNHNV and CDR2 YYDKDF come from the germline V gene (reference sequence). The CDR3 loop spans 15 amino acids. CDR3 in amino acids: CATSRTGGARTEAFF. The CDR3 region has the DNA TGTGCCACCAGCAGGACAGGGGGCGCGAGGACTGAAGCTTTCTTT.

This clone was seen a few times. The rearrangement uses TRBV4-2 and TRBJ2-1, with D possibly TRBD1 on 5 matching bases. This CDR3 is built from 16 residues. Trimming pared 0 bases from V and 4 bases from J, leaving 13 bases between. Looked up from germline, CDR1 is LGHNA and CDR2 is YNFKEQ. The CDR3 nucleotides are TGTGCCAGCAGCCAAGACCCCAGAAGGGGTTACAATGAGCAGTTCTTC. Protein sequence: CASSQDPRRGYNEQFF.

This clone was observed a few times. This rearrangement joins TRBV5-1 to TRBJ1-1, with D unresolved. This CDR3 region has 13 residues. V was cut by 4 bases and J by 4 bases, with 11 bases left in between. Germline CDR1 SGHRS, CDR2 YFSETQ. The chain's CDR3 is CASSAQGGTEAFF. CDR3 sequence (DNA): TGCGCCAGCAGCGCGCAAGGAGGCACTGAAGCTTTCTTT.

This chain uses TRBV20-1 with TRBJ2-5; 16 positions match TRBD2. Germline lookup yields CDR1 DFQATT and CDR2 SNEGSKA (reference sequence). V shed 3 bases and J 4 bases; nucleotides not matched to a gene: 14. The CDR3 runs to 19 residues. CDR3 coding DNA: TGCAGTGCTAGTAGGAGGGGACTAGCGGGGGGGTATCGTGGAGAGACCCAGTACTTC. Protein: CSASRRGLAGGYRGETQYF.

This clone was seen a single time. The sample contains more than one DNA sequence encoding this CDR3. The chain uses TRBV6-5 and TRBJ1-1; D gene ambiguous. The germline V and J ends were trimmed by 4 bases and 0 bases, with 6 bases remaining between them. The CDR3 length is 13 residues. Germline assignment: CDR1 MNHEY and CDR2 SVGAGI. The CDR3 loop reads CASSLAMNTEAFF. CDR3 DNA: TGTGCCAGCAGTTTAGCCATGAACACTGAAGCTTTCTTT.

The chain recombines TRBV3-1 (or the pseudogene TRBV3-2) with TRBJ1-2, with D tentatively TRBD1 (6 bases). The ends were cut back, 8 bases at V and 8 bases at J, with 15 bases in the middle. Germline V gives CDR1 LGHDT, CDR2 YNNKEL (reference sequence). The CDR3 covers 12 residues. The DNA of the CDR3 is TGTGCCAGCGGATCCACGGGGGGCGGCTACACCTTC. Translation: CASGSTGGGYTF.

The chain employs TRBV3-1 (or the pseudogene TRBV3-2) and TRBJ1-1; a possible D gene is TRBD1 (5 bases). Germline loops: CDR1 LGHDT, CDR2 YNNKEL (reference sequence). The CDR3 has 15 residues. V lost 0 bases and J 1 base, leaving 9 bases between the germline ends. Here the CDR3 reads CASSQDHQGNTEAFF. The CDR3 nucleotides read TGTGCCAGCAGCCAAGATCATCAGGGGAACACTGAAGCTTTCTTT.

This clone came up a few times. The chain couples TRBV5-4 to TRBJ2-3; TRBD2 matches 10 bases. The CDR3 extends over 16 amino acids. Trimming took 5 bases from V and 1 from J; bases not matched to a gene: 7. Germline CDR1 SGHNT, CDR2 YYREEE (reference sequence). The CDR3 DNA is TGTGCCAGCAGTCCTGCCCTAGCGGGGGGCACAGATACGCAGTATTTT. The encoded protein is CASSPALAGGTDTQYF.

The chain employs TRBV4-2 and TRBJ2-7; D is perhaps TRBD2 (6 bases). From germline, CDR1 is LGHNA and CDR2 YNFKEQ. Trimming removed 2 bases from V and 1 base from J, with 12 bases in between. The CDR3 extends over 15 amino acids. CDR3 residues: CASSQTPGGSYEQYF. CDR3 sequence (DNA): TGTGCCAGCAGCCAAACGCCCGGGGGTTCCTACGAGCAGTACTTC.

Note on this clone: Other DNA sequences in the sample encode the same CDR3. The chain employs TRBV6-5 and TRBJ1-4, with TRBD1 as a possible D gene (5 bases). CDR1 and CDR2 from the germline V gene are MNHEY and SVGAGI. The CDR3 length is 14 residues. Deletions cut 4 bases from V and 4 bases from J, with 10 bases between. CDR3: CASSLGGVNEKLFF. CDR3 DNA sequence: TGTGCCAGCAGTTTGGGGGGGGTTAATGAAAAACTGTTTTTT.

The rearrangement uses TRBV19 and TRBJ1-2; possibly TRBD1 for D (5 bases). Germline CDR1 and CDR2: LNHDA and SQIVND (reference sequence). V was pared by 7 bases and J by 5 bases, with 14 bases between. The CDR3 loop spans 13 amino acids. The DNA of the CDR3 is TGTGCCAGTAACCCAGGGCCTGGGTATGGCTACACCTTC. This translates into CASNPGPGYGYTF.

Points on this clone: The same CDR3 can be traced to other DNA sequences in this sample. V gene TRBV5-1 combines with J gene TRBJ2-3; 7 bases align to TRBD1. The V gene's germline CDR1 is SGHRS and CDR2 YFSETQ. The CDR3 contains 15 residues. V lost 0 bases and J lost 0; bases outside the gene matches: 1. CDR3 loop: CASSLEGASTDTQYF. The CDR3 DNA reads as TGCGCCAGCAGCTTGGAGGGGGCAAGCACAGATACGCAGTATTTT.

This clone was seen a single time. This chain joins TRBV4-1 and TRBJ2-3; 11 positions match TRBD1. In germline, CDR1 is MGHRA, CDR2 YSYEKL. The length of the CDR3 is 19 residues. With 3 bases clipped from V and 0 bases from J, the junction kept 11 bases outside the gene matches. The chain's CDR3 is CASSQAFRGQGVSTDTQYF. The CDR3 coding sequence is TGCGCCAGCAGCCAGGCCTTTCGGGGACAGGGGGTAAGCACAGATACGCAGTATTTT.

There are a few counts of this clone. V gene TRBV7-6 combines with J gene TRBJ2-2; weak D call: TRBD1 (5 bases). Germline V CDR1 and CDR2: SGHVS, FNYEAQ. The CDR3 runs to 14 residues. V was cut by 4 bases and J by 3 bases, with 9 bases left in between. The CDR3 protein is CASSSRQHTGELFF. The DNA for the CDR3 is TGTGCCAGCAGCTCTAGACAGCACACCGGGGAGCTGTTTTTT.